This T cell receptor beta chain was obtained from a study of naive and memory T cell subsets. CD8 T cells were positively selected from what remained after CD4 positive selection. Concerning this clonotype: Its antigen is not identified.

Findings and limits, study-wide: In naive cells, over 95% of TCR sequences were seen only once. Especially in CD8 cells, naive repertoires contained a few larger clonotypes, possibly CD45RA-re-expressing memory cells.

An equimolar mix of two oligonucleotides served as the beta constant-region primer for TRBC1 and TRBC2. Nested alpha and beta constant-region primers with the SP2 primer drove four PCR rounds on ligated cDNA. Ligation attached a single-stranded oligonucleotide with a 12-nucleotide UMI and the SP2 primer to the cDNA 3' end. TCRdb used MiXCR to reprocess the UMI-ligation and nested PCR reads, holding one entry per CDR3 protein. This table holds tens of thousands of distinct CDR3 sequences, roughly 10% found once. CDR1 and CDR2 from the germline V gene are SGHRS and YFSETQ. V lost 0 bases, J lost 6 bases, and 11 bases stayed unmatched. This CDR3 spans 17 amino acids.

Sequenced: naive CD4+ T cells from blood. The receptor was isolated from a human donor in good health. This chain connects TRBV5-1 to TRBJ2-3; 9 nucleotides align to TRBD2. CDR3 amino acids: CASSLGDASGARDTQYF. The CDR3 DNA follows: TGCGCCAGCAGCTTGGGGGATGCTAGCGGGGCCCGGGATACGCAGTATTTT.